This T cell receptor beta chain was retrieved from a study of post-analysis software for immune sequencing data. This clonotype was seen just once. Its specificity is not known. TCR beta cDNA libraries included unique molecular identifiers. TCRdb fed the PCR reads into MiXCR, producing one record per CDR3 protein. The profile covers 150,000 to 200,000 distinct CDR3 sequences, with roughly 40% appearing a single time and over 25% taken by the ten largest. Study-wide points: Multiple sclerosis was associated with a significant reduction in normalized Chao1 diversity relative to controls. In patients, TRBV5-6, TRBV5-1 and TRBV20-1 belonged to five TRBV segments found more frequently than in controls.

This CDR3 has 15 amino acids. Germline V gene sequence: CDR1 MNHEY, CDR2 SMNVEV (reference sequence). V was pared by 3 bases and J by 4 bases, with 7 bases of the junction left unmatched. This clonotype was obtained from a girl between 10 and 17 years old with multiple sclerosis. Specimen: blood, collected after autologous hematopoietic stem cell transplantation. The chain combines TRBV27 with TRBJ2-3; 7 bases fit TRBD2. CDR3 residues: CASSLGGRFADTQYF. In DNA form, the CDR3 reads TGTGCCAGCAGTTTGGGCGGGAGATTTGCAGATACGCAGTATTTT.